These 32 T cell receptor beta chains came from one sample sequenced in a study of shared clonotypes between healthy human individuals. Only CD45RO-negative cells positively selected for CCR7 counted as naive CD8 cells, so terminally differentiated effector memory CD45RA+ cells were excluded. The table came from immunoSEQ multiplex PCR; TCRdb's copy has only in-frame clones and leaves some out. The table shows millions of clones, with about 94% occurring only once. Material for sequencing was naive CD8+ T cells sorted from blood. Every receptor here comes from a man between 18 and 29 years old in good health.

The chain has TRBV7-9 and TRBJ2-2, with TRBD1 identical over 7 bases. This CDR3 contains 16 residues. J gave up 6 bases and V 7 bases, and 14 bases lay outside the gene matches. The germline V gene has CDR1 SEHNR and CDR2 FQNEAQ (reference sequence). The CDR3 loop is CASTHRQGPRAGELFF. Written as DNA, the CDR3 is TGTGCCAGCACCCATCGACAGGGACCTAGGGCCGGGGAGCTGTTTTTT.

The CDR3 DNA follows: TGTGCCAGCACCGCGACGGTATTCTCCTACGAGCAGTACTTC. Its protein is CASTATVFSYEQYF. The chain links TRBV7-6 to TRBJ2-7; no definite D call. In germline, CDR1 is SGHVS, CDR2 FNYEAQ. There are 14 residues in the CDR3. V was pared by 7 bases and J by 0 bases, with 13 bases between.

This clone was found once. The V call is TRBV11-2, the J call TRBJ2-7; the D is unclear. CDR3 length: 12 amino acids. V was shortened by 3 bases and J by 7 bases, with 10 bases between the two germline ends. The germline gives CDR1 SGHAT, CDR2 FQNNGV. CDR3 in DNA: TGTGCCAGCAGCTTCGGTGCTTGGGAGCAGTACTTC. This encodes CASSFGAWEQYF.

V is TRBV4-1 and J is TRBJ2-7; 10 bases are shared with TRBD2. This CDR3 has 16 residues. J was trimmed by 3 bases and V by 0 bases; bases with no gene match: 5. Germline V CDR1 and CDR2: MGHRA, YSYEKL. CDR3 residues: CASSQDPSGSLYEQYF. The CDR3 DNA sequence: TGCGCCAGCAGCCAAGATCCTAGCGGGAGCCTCTACGAGCAGTACTTC.

The CDR3: CASSLGGGANVLTF. As DNA, the CDR3 is TGTGCCAGCAGCTTAGGAGGAGGGGCCAACGTCCTGACTTTC. The chain employs TRBV7-6 and TRBJ2-6; D not resolved. The V gene's germline CDR1 is SGHVS and CDR2 FNYEAQ. This CDR3 region has 14 residues. V was pared by 1 base and J by 4 bases, with 5 bases between. Looking up the rest from reference TRBV7-6 and TRBJ2-6 gives the full variable domain: GAGVSQSPRYKVTKRGQDVALRCDPISGHVSLYWYRQALGQGPEFLTYFNYEAQQDKSGLPNDRFSAERPEGSISTLTIQRTEQRDSAMYRCASSLGGGANVLTFGAGSRLTVL.

In its sample, this clone was seen once. The CDR3 DNA reads TGTGCCAGCAGCCCGCCCCTCAGCGGGAGTAGGGGTGAGCAGTTCTTC. Its protein product is CASSPPLSGSRGEQFF. V gene TRBV7-6 combines with J gene TRBJ2-1; 8 bases are a match to TRBD2. Germline CDR1 and CDR2: SGHVS and FNYEAQ. The CDR3 is 16 amino acids. V shed 5 bases, J shed 9 bases, and the junction held 15 bases outside the gene matches.

This clone was detected once. Other DNA sequences from this sample encode an identical CDR3 as well. V is TRBV9 and J is TRBJ2-7; tentative D call: TRBD2 (6 bases). The V gene lost 0 bases and the J gene lost 0 bases, with 10 bases spanning the gap. Germline V lookup: CDR1 SGDLS, CDR2 YYNGEE. This CDR3 is built from 15 residues. The CDR3 nucleotides read TGTGCCAGCAGCGTAGAGGGAGGCCCCTCCTACGAGCAGTACTTC. Protein sequence: CASSVEGGPSYEQYF.

The rearrangement uses TRBV5-4 and TRBJ2-1; tentatively, D is TRBD1 (5 bases). Germline lookup yields CDR1 SGHNT and CDR2 YYREEE (reference sequence). This CDR3 has 13 residues. V was trimmed by 3 bases and J by 3 bases, leaving 7 bases between them. The CDR3 loop is CASSCGHYNEQFF. The DNA of the CDR3 is TGTGCCAGCAGCTGTGGACACTACAATGAGCAGTTCTTC.

CDR3 protein: CASSFAQKSEAFF. The CDR3, as DNA: TGTGCCAGCAGTTTTGCTCAGAAGTCTGAAGCTTTCTTT. This chain connects TRBV27 to TRBJ1-1; D is unclear. V was cut by 3 bases and J by 6 bases, with 11 bases left in between. Germline CDR1 reads MNHEY; CDR2 reads SMNVEV (reference sequence). This CDR3 is 13 amino acids long.

The V gene is TRBV4-1, the J gene TRBJ1-4, with 9 positions matching TRBD1. CDR1 is MGHRA, CDR2 YSYEKL, per germline. V shed 1 base, J shed 10 bases, and the junction held 4 bases outside the gene matches. CDR3 size: 14 residues. CDR3 sequence reads: CASSQGTGEGKLFF. The CDR3 DNA reads TGCGCCAGCAGCCAAGGGACAGGGGAGGGAAAACTGTTTTTT.

The chain is built from TRBV9 and TRBJ1-1; D might be TRBD1 (6 bases). Germline V gene sequence: CDR1 SGDLS, CDR2 YYNGEE. Trimming took off 4 bases at V and 10 bases at J, with 11 bases between the two ends. This CDR3 has 11 amino acids. The CDR3 DNA is TGTGCCAGCAGCCCGGGACACGGAGCTTTCTTT. Protein product: CASSPGHGAFF.

The V gene is TRBV30, the J gene TRBJ1-4; perhaps TRBD1 as D (5 bases). The length of the CDR3 is 14 residues. Trimming took off 4 bases at V and 7 bases at J, with 16 bases between the two ends. Germline loops: CDR1 GTSNPN, CDR2 SVGIG (reference sequence). The CDR3, as DNA: TGTGCCTGGACCCTCCGGGACGGGATTGAAAAACTGTTTTTT. As protein: CAWTLRDGIEKLFF.

A word on this clone: The same CDR3 also results from other DNA sequences found in this sample. The gene calls are TRBV9 and TRBJ1-2, with 9 bases aligning to TRBD1. Germline V CDR1 and CDR2: SGDLS, YYNGEE. V shed 3 bases and J 6 bases; nucleotides not matched to a gene: 3. CDR3 length equals 13 residues. CDR3 bases: TGTGCCAGCAGCGCTTGGACAGGGGATGGCTACACCTTC. Translation gives CASSAWTGDGYTF.

V is TRBV4-3 and J is TRBJ2-7, with TRBD1 identical over 8 bases. Germline V lookup: CDR1 LGHNA, CDR2 YSLEER. Trimming removed 0 bases from V and 4 bases from J; junction bases left unmatched: 5. The CDR3 has 15 amino acids. The CDR3 protein is CASSQDRGQEYEQYF. The CDR3 DNA reads as TGCGCCAGCAGCCAAGATCGGGGACAGGAATACGAGCAGTACTTC.

The chain joins TRBV6-5 to TRBJ2-2; the match to TRBD1 covers 8 bases. Germline V lookup: CDR1 MNHEY, CDR2 SVGAGI. The junction had 11 bases not matched to a gene; V was cut back by 8 bases and J by 6 bases. This CDR3 is 15 amino acids long. DNA of the CDR3: TGTGCCAGCTGTCCCTGGACAGGGAAGTCCGGGGAGCTGTTTTTT. It yields the protein CASCPWTGKSGELFF.

This clone has just one count. The V call is TRBV4-1, the J call TRBJ2-1; D is perhaps TRBD2 (7 bases). The germline V gene has CDR1 MGHRA and CDR2 YSYEKL. V shed 0 bases and J shed 2 bases, with 11 bases lying between them. The CDR3 contains 16 residues. The CDR3 sequence: CASSQDGGRAYNEQFF. DNA for the CDR3: TGCGCCAGCAGCCAAGACGGGGGGCGCGCCTACAATGAGCAGTTCTTC.

The chain recombines TRBV28 with TRBJ2-7; D tentatively fits TRBD1 or TRBD2 (5 bases each). V was pared by 5 bases and J by 4 bases, with 15 bases between. CDR3 length: 14 amino acids. Germline V gene lookup returns CDR1 MDHEN and CDR2 SYDVKM. CDR3: CASSSRGRDYEQYF. The CDR3 nucleotides read TGTGCCAGCAGTAGCCGGGGCAGGGATTACGAGCAGTACTTC.

The chain couples TRBV4-1 to TRBJ2-5, with D uncertain. V was cut by 5 bases and J by 5 bases, with 15 bases left in between. Germline V gene sequence: CDR1 MGHRA, CDR2 YSYEKL. The CDR3 is 14 amino acids. The CDR3 nucleotides are TGCGCCAGCAGCTACCGATTGGGGATGGAGACCCAGTACTTC. It specifies CASSYRLGMETQYF.

This chain joins TRBV30 and TRBJ1-5, with D possibly TRBD1 on 5 matching bases. The CDR3 is 13 amino acids. CDR1 and CDR2 (germline): GTSNPN, SVGIG (reference sequence). V was clipped by 3 bases and J by 7 bases, with 13 bases between them. The DNA of the CDR3 is TGTGCCTGGAGCAGGGTCTCCAAACAGCCCCAGCATTTT. Protein: CAWSRVSKQPQHF.

The chain is built from TRBV6-1 and TRBJ1-1, with 8 positions matching TRBD1. The CDR3 is made up of 13 amino acids. With V trimmed by 6 bases and J by 4 bases, 4 bases remained unmatched. Per germline, CDR1 MNHNS and CDR2 SASEGT. The CDR3 DNA reads TGTGCCAGCAGGCTCCAGGGGGCCACTGAAGCTTTCTTT. Encoded protein: CASRLQGATEAFF.

This clone was seen a handful of times. This chain links TRBV25-1 with TRBJ1-3, with D possibly TRBD1 on 6 matching bases. V shed 5 bases and J shed 8 bases, with 13 bases lying between them. CDR1 is MGHDK and CDR2 is SYGVNS in the germline V gene. The CDR3 contains 13 residues. The CDR3 region is CASSSGGLDTIYF. The CDR3 coding sequence is TGTGCCAGCAGTTCCGGGGGCTTAGACACCATATATTTT. The entire variable domain, with the rest obtained from reference TRBV25-1 and TRBJ1-3, is as follows: EADIYQTPRYLVIGTGKKITLECSQTMGHDKMYWYQQDPGMELHLIHYSYGVNSTEKGDLSSESTVSRIRTEHFPLTLESARPSHTSQYLCASSSGGLDTIYFGEGSWLTVV.

The J gene is TRBJ2-7, the V gene TRBV7-6; 9 bases are shared with TRBD1. J lost 2 bases, V lost 1 base, and 15 bases had no gene match. The CDR3 spans 19 residues. CDR1 is SGHVS, CDR2 FNYEAQ, per germline. The DNA for the CDR3 is TGTGCCAGCAGCTTAGAAATAAAGTCCGTGGGACAGGGAACCTACGAGCAGTACTTC. It translates to CASSLEIKSVGQGTYEQYF. The entire variable domain, with the rest obtained from reference TRBV7-6 and TRBJ2-7, is as follows: GAGVSQSPRYKVTKRGQDVALRCDPISGHVSLYWYRQALGQGPEFLTYFNYEAQQDKSGLPNDRFSAERPEGSISTLTIQRTEQRDSAMYRCASSLEIKSVGQGTYEQYFGPGTRLTVT.

This chain joins TRBV7-8 and TRBJ1-2; 9 bases map to TRBD1. This CDR3 contains 16 residues. V shed 3 bases, J shed 2 bases, and the junction held 7 bases outside the gene matches. CDR1 is SGHVS and CDR2 is FQNEAQ in the germline V gene. The CDR3 nucleotides read TGTGCCAGCAGCTTCACGACAGGGGGGCCGAACTATGGCTACACCTTC. Protein product: CASSFTTGGPNYGYTF.

J is TRBJ2-2 and V is TRBV5-6; TRBD1 or TRBD2 may be the D gene (6 bases each). Germline V gene sequence: CDR1 SGHDT, CDR2 YYEEEE. The CDR3 is made up of 14 amino acids. V was trimmed by 6 bases and J by 7 bases, leaving 16 bases between them. The CDR3 coding sequence is TGTGCCAGCATCCTTGGAGGGGGGCACGGGGAGCTGTTTTTT. Amino acid sequence: CASILGGGHGELFF.

The chain's CDR3 is CASSLDARGGEETQYF. As DNA, the CDR3 is TGTGCCAGCAGCTTAGACGCCAGGGGAGGGGAAGAGACCCAGTACTTC. V is TRBV7-2 and J is TRBJ2-5, with a weak D call TRBD2 (7 bases). Germline lookup yields CDR1 SGHTA and CDR2 FQGNSA. This CDR3 is 16 amino acids long. V lost 1 base and J 3 bases, leaving 15 bases between the germline ends.

CDR3 loop: CASSQVIGQHNEQFF. The CDR3 nucleotides are TGCGCCAGCAGCCAAGTCATTGGACAACACAATGAGCAGTTCTTC. V usage is TRBV4-1 and J usage is TRBJ2-1, with D perhaps TRBD1 (5 bases). Trimming cost V 1 base and J 5 bases, with 12 bases left between them. Germline V gene lookup returns CDR1 MGHRA and CDR2 YSYEKL. The CDR3 runs to 15 residues.

The chain combines TRBV2 with TRBJ2-3, with a possible D match to TRBD1 (6 bases). Trimming removed 7 bases at V and 4 bases at J, with 12 bases between. This CDR3 contains 13 residues. CDR1 and CDR2 (germline): SNHLY, FYNNEI. The chain's CDR3 is CASMGTNADTQYF. The CDR3 DNA reads as TGTGCCAGCATGGGGACAAATGCAGATACGCAGTATTTT.

The J gene is TRBJ2-1, the V gene TRBV4-1; 9 positions match TRBD2. The germline V gene encodes CDR1 MGHRA and CDR2 YSYEKL. This CDR3 comprises 16 residues. V shed 0 bases and J 3 bases; nucleotides not matched to a gene: 3. The CDR3 here is CASSQEASGIYNEQFF. CDR3 DNA sequence: TGCGCCAGCAGCCAAGAGGCTAGCGGGATCTACAATGAGCAGTTCTTC.

The chain is built from TRBV5-1 and TRBJ1-2; 7 bases fit TRBD1. This CDR3 comprises 14 residues. The trim removed 1 base at V and 6 bases at J, leaving 6 bases unmatched. CDR1 and CDR2 from the germline V gene are SGHRS and YFSETQ. The CDR3 loop reads CASSLLTGTDGYTF. CDR3 DNA: TGCGCCAGCAGCTTGCTGACAGGGACGGATGGCTACACCTTC.

The gene calls are TRBV9 and TRBJ2-4, with D perhaps TRBD2 (5 bases). The CDR3 has 15 amino acids. The germline V gene has CDR1 SGDLS and CDR2 YYNGEE. V lost 4 bases and J 4 bases, leaving 15 bases between the germline ends. CDR3 sequence: CASSPSWQVKNIQYF. The CDR3 nucleotides are TGTGCCAGCAGCCCTAGCTGGCAGGTTAAAAACATTCAGTACTTC. Full variable domain (missing parts from reference TRBV9 and TRBJ2-4): DSGVTQTPKHLITATGQRVTLRCSPRSGDLSVYWYQQSLDQGLQFLIQYYNGEERAKGNILERFSAQQFPDLHSELNLSSLELGDSALYFCASSPSWQVKNIQYFGAGTRLSVL.

This clone is a singleton in its sample. V is TRBV5-4 and J is TRBJ2-7, with D unclear. Germline CDR1 reads SGHNT; CDR2 reads YYREEE (reference sequence). Trimming took 4 bases from V and 3 from J, leaving 11 bases between them. The CDR3 spans 13 residues. CDR3 amino acids: CASSQEKNYEQYF. CDR3 nucleotides: TGTGCCAGCAGCCAAGAAAAAAACTACGAGCAGTACTTC.

This rearrangement joins TRBV7-9 to TRBJ1-2, with D tentatively TRBD1 (5 bases). The CDR3 has 17 residues. V was shortened by 1 base and J by 5 bases, with 20 bases between the two germline ends. CDR1 and CDR2 (germline): SEHNR, FQNEAQ (reference sequence). CDR3 sequence reads: CASSLDEGAGPNYGYTF. The CDR3 DNA is TGTGCCAGCAGCTTAGACGAAGGTGCAGGGCCAAATTATGGCTACACCTTC.